Following are 15 T cell receptor beta chains from one sample sequenced in a study of beta chain features in type 1 diabetes. The study reverse transcribed the entire isolated RNA, so it sequenced expressed TCRB transcripts. Profiling relied on immunoSEQ multiplex PCR, and the TCRdb table lists in-frame clones only, not all of them. The sample has about 180,000 clones, 13% seen once. Sequenced: central memory CD4+ T cells from blood. The receptors here all came from a woman between 18 and 30 years old in good health.

This clone was counted a few times. The chain is built from TRBV11-2 and TRBJ2-2; tentative D call: TRBD2 (6 bases). Per the germline V gene, CDR1 is SGHAT and CDR2 is FQNNGV. The CDR3 totals 16 residues. The V gene lost 1 base and the J gene lost 2 bases, with 11 bases spanning the gap. This chain's CDR3 is CASSLVTGLNTGELFF. CDR3 DNA: TGTGCCAGCAGCTTAGTCACAGGACTAAACACCGGGGAGCTGTTTTTT.

In this sample, this clone turned up a few times. The V and J genes are TRBV23-1 and TRBJ2-7, with D perhaps TRBD2 (6 bases). TRBV23-1 is annotated as an ORF whose role is uncertain. CDR3 length: 17 residues. Trimming shortened V by 4 bases and J by 4 bases, and 23 bases separated the two germline ends. CDR3 residues: CASSLKPSGTSGYEQYF. DNA for the CDR3: TGCGCCAGCAGTCTAAAGCCGAGTGGGACTTCGGGGTACGAGCAGTACTTC.

This clone turned up a few times. The chain has TRBV4-2 and TRBJ2-5, with a tentative D call TRBD1 (7 bases). The germline V gene encodes CDR1 LGHNA and CDR2 YNFKEQ. The V end was cut by 1 base, the J end by 3 bases, with 21 bases between. This CDR3 region has 18 residues. CDR3 sequence: CASSQGLGGGGMEETQYF. CDR3 coding DNA: TGTGCCAGCAGCCAAGGATTAGGAGGGGGCGGGATGGAAGAGACCCAGTACTTC.

The chain joins TRBV7-3 to TRBJ2-1; D is possibly TRBD2 (6 bases). CDR3 size: 13 residues. The V and J ends lost 5 bases and 8 bases respectively, with 13 bases between them. Germline values: CDR1 SGHTA, CDR2 FQGTGA. CDR3 nucleotides: TGTGCCAGCAGCGCCCTGGGACTTGATGAGCAGTTCTTC. Translating it yields CASSALGLDEQFF. Filled out from reference TRBV7-3 and TRBJ2-1, the complete variable domain reads GAGVSQTPSNKVTEKGKYVELRCDPISGHTALYWYRQSLGQGPEFLIYFQGTGAADDSGLPNDRFFAVRPEGSVSTLKIQRTERGDSAVYLCASSALGLDEQFFGPGTRLTVL.

The chain combines TRBV19 with TRBJ1-4, with 9 bases aligning to TRBD1. This CDR3 region has 15 residues. CDR1 and CDR2 (germline): LNHDA, SQIVND (reference sequence). Losses at the gene ends were 3 bases for V and 8 bases for J; bases not matched to a gene: 7. CDR3: CASSIRRDREEKLFF. CDR3 bases: TGTGCCAGTAGTATCCGCCGGGACAGGGAAGAAAAACTGTTTTTT.

The chain uses TRBV4-1 and TRBJ2-2; TRBD2 aligns across 8 bases. CDR3 size: 17 residues. V lost 1 base and J lost 3; bases outside the gene matches: 7. Germline assignment: CDR1 MGHRA and CDR2 YSYEKL. Here the CDR3 DNA reads TGCGCCAGCAGCCAAGCCCAGACTAGCGCACACACCGGGGAGCTGTTTTTT. It translates to CASSQAQTSAHTGELFF.

There are a few counts of this clone. The chain has TRBV11-2 and TRBJ1-2; no reliable D call. Trimming took 0 bases from V and 0 from J, leaving 5 bases between them. Per the germline V gene, CDR1 is SGHAT and CDR2 is FQNNGV. The CDR3 runs 14 residues. CDR3 residues: CASSLDSTNYGYTF. The DNA of the CDR3 is TGTGCCAGCAGCTTAGATAGTACTAACTATGGCTACACCTTC.

This clone has just a few counts. The genes are TRBV10-3 and TRBJ2-3, with 12 bases identical to TRBD2. Germline lookup yields CDR1 ENHRY and CDR2 SYGVKD. V trimming: 3 bases; J trimming: 5 bases; junction bases outside the gene matches: 3. This CDR3 region has 15 residues. The CDR3 here is CAISDSTSGRDTQYF. CDR3 DNA sequence: TGTGCCATCAGTGATTCGACTAGCGGGAGAGATACGCAGTATTTT.

The genes are TRBV30 and TRBJ2-2, with a weak D call TRBD2 (5 bases). Trimming removed 3 bases at V and 3 bases at J, with 14 bases between. The CDR3 runs to 15 residues. CDR1 and CDR2 from the germline V gene are GTSNPN and SVGIG (reference sequence). In DNA, the CDR3 is TGTGCCTGGAGGCTTAACTGGGGAGACACCGGGGAGCTGTTTTTT. It specifies CAWRLNWGDTGELFF.

The chain joins TRBV5-4 to TRBJ2-7; 10 nucleotides agree with TRBD1. Germline CDR1 and CDR2: SGHNT and YYREEE (reference sequence). The CDR3 sequence is 17 residues long. Germline trimming cut 4 bases from V and 2 bases from J; bases unmatched to any gene: 12. In DNA form, the CDR3 reads TGTGCCAGCAGCCAAGGGCGAATCGGGACAGGGGCCTACGAGCAGTACTTC. Translated, it gives CASSQGRIGTGAYEQYF.

The CDR3 sequence is CASSPRLAGRGNEQFF. The CDR3 DNA sequence: TGTGCCAGCAGCCCCAGACTAGCGGGACGGGGCAATGAGCAGTTCTTC. This chain uses TRBV11-2 with TRBJ2-1, with 11 positions matching TRBD2. Germline V gene sequence: CDR1 SGHAT, CDR2 FQNNGV. The CDR3 extends over 16 amino acids. With V trimmed by 5 bases and J by 6 bases, 9 bases remained unmatched.

The J gene is TRBJ2-1, the V gene TRBV5-6; 9 bases fit TRBD2. Germline V gene sequence: CDR1 SGHDT, CDR2 YYEEEE. After removal of 3 bases from V and 13 bases from J, the junction contained 14 bases not matched to a gene. CDR3 length equals 15 residues. The CDR3 sequence: CASSSPWASGKNQFF. In nucleotides, the CDR3 is TGTGCCAGCAGCTCCCCGTGGGCTAGCGGGAAGAATCAGTTCTTC.

This clone has more than one count but fewer than ten. V is TRBV28 and J is TRBJ1-5; 9 bases match TRBD1. V lost 7 bases and J lost 4; bases outside the gene matches: 8. Germline CDR1 is MDHEN and CDR2 is SYDVKM. The CDR3 length is 15 residues. The CDR3 sequence is CASTSAGTGNQPQHF. The CDR3 DNA sequence: TGTGCCAGCACTTCTGCCGGGACAGGGAATCAGCCCCAGCATTTT.

The chain uses TRBV20-1 and TRBJ2-7, with D possibly TRBD1 on 5 matching bases. The CDR3 contains 11 residues. The V and J ends lost 3 bases and 2 bases respectively, with 5 bases between them. Per the germline V gene, CDR1 is DFQATT and CDR2 is SNEGSKA (reference sequence). CDR3 coding DNA: TGCAGTGCTAGGGGGCCCTACGAGCAGTACTTC. Translating gives CSARGPYEQYF.

This chain links TRBV27 with TRBJ2-7, with a possible D match to TRBD1 (6 bases). Deletions cut 6 bases from V and 0 bases from J, with 21 bases between. Per the germline V gene, CDR1 is MNHEY and CDR2 is SMNVEV (reference sequence). The CDR3 is 17 residues long. The CDR3: CASRPALNRVGSYEQYF. The CDR3 coding sequence is TGTGCCAGCAGGCCCGCACTTAACAGGGTTGGCTCCTACGAGCAGTACTTC.